This is a list of T cell receptor beta chains from one sample in a study of blood T cells in healthy people across ages. TCRdb processed the 5' RACE reads anew with MiXCR; each CDR3 protein has one entry. The data show hundreds of thousands of distinct CDR3 sequences, with around 46% seen just once and 13% held by the top ten. Sequencing was done on a sample of blood. These receptors were obtained from a man under 40 in good health. CDR3s include the opening cysteine and the closing phenylalanine or tryptophan. Each record gives: J gene, V gene, clone size, CDR3 length, D gene, CDR3 protein, CDR3 DNA. A D gene is named only where the DNA matches it firmly. Rows may omit the clone size; those that give it use once, few, many or a size class.

>TRBJ2-6|TRBV29-1|.|14|.
CSVFSSAGANVLTF
TGCAGCGTTTTTTCATCGGCTGGGGCCAACGTCCTGACTTTC
>TRBJ2-1|TRBV29-1|.|14|TRBD1
CSVARDRGNNEQFF
TGCAGCGTTGCGAGGGACAGGGGAAACAATGAGCAGTTCTTC
>TRBJ2-3|TRBV27|.|15|.
CASSFLAPAPDTQYF
TGTGCCAGCAGTTTTTTGGCGCCGGCGCCAGATACGCAGTATTTT
>TRBJ1-1|TRBV10-3|few|13|TRBD1
CAIEGQGQTEAFF
TGTGCCATTGAGGGACAGGGGCAAACTGAAGCTTTCTTT
>TRBJ2-5|TRBV11-2|.|17|.
CASSLVAPGLGPATQYF
TGTGCCAGCAGCTTAGTGGCCCCCGGGCTTGGACCGGCGACCCAGTACTTC
>TRBJ1-1|TRBV28|.|14|.
CASTTLAGNTEAFF
TGTGCCAGCACCACGTTAGCGGGGAACACTGAAGCTTTCTTT
>TRBJ1-2|TRBV4-1|.|14|TRBD1
CASSLQGDNYGYTF
TGCGCCAGCAGCCTCCAGGGGGATAACTATGGCTACACCTTC
>TRBJ2-1|TRBV12-5|few|13|.
CASGLSGYNEQFF
TGTGCTAGTGGTTTAAGCGGCTACAATGAGCAGTTCTTC
>TRBJ2-1|TRBV11-3|.|17|TRBD1
CASSLDPRDREYNEQFF
TGTGCCAGCAGCTTAGATCCCCGGGACAGGGAGTACAATGAGCAGTTCTTC
>TRBJ2-1|TRBV4-2|once|14|.
CASSQLGQSNEQFF
TGTGCCAGCAGCCAGTTGGGGCAGTCCAATGAGCAGTTCTTC
>TRBJ2-5|TRBV11-3|.|14|TRBD2
CASSFPSGQETQYF
TGTGCCAGCAGCTTTCCTAGCGGCCAAGAGACCCAGTACTTC
>TRBJ2-7|TRBV20-1|.|12|.
CSAPRGPDEQYF
TGCAGTGCTCCTCGGGGCCCTGATGAGCAGTACTTC
>TRBJ2-7|TRBV7-2|many|12|.
CASSLEVDEQYF
TGTGCCAGCAGCTTAGAGGTGGACGAGCAGTACTTC
>TRBJ2-1|TRBV11-3|.|16|.
CASSLEGQAGHNEQFF
TGTGCCAGCAGCTTAGAGGGCCAGGCGGGGCACAATGAGCAGTTCTTC
>TRBJ2-3|TRBV9|many|12|.
CASSVGHDTQYF
TGTGCCAGCAGCGTAGGTCACGATACGCAGTATTTT
>TRBJ1-5|TRBV6-1|.|13|.
CASLAGVGQPQHF
TGTGCCAGCCTCGCGGGGGTGGGTCAGCCCCAGCATTTT
>TRBJ1-5|TRBV4-2|.|15|.
CASSQDVQGYQPQHF
TGTGCCAGCAGCCAAGATGTCCAGGGTTATCAGCCCCAGCATTTT
>TRBJ1-5|TRBV11-2|.|15|.
CASSLNPDSNQPQHF
TGTGCCAGCAGCTTAAATCCCGATAGCAATCAGCCCCAGCATTTT
>TRBJ1-1|TRBV6-6|few|14|.
CASNLGEMNTEAFF
TGTGCCAGCAACCTAGGGGAGATGAACACTGAAGCTTTCTTT
>TRBJ2-7|TRBV29-1|.|13|TRBD1
CSVYTGGTYEQYF
TGCAGCGTATACACAGGGGGCACCTACGAGCAGTACTTC
>TRBJ1-1|TRBV10-3|few|14|.
CAISETAMNTEAFF
TGTGCCATCAGTGAGACGGCTATGAACACTGAAGCTTTCTTT
>TRBJ2-3|TRBV7-3|.|17|.
CASSLNGGAVGTDTQYF
TGTGCCAGCAGCTTAAATGGTGGGGCCGTAGGCACAGATACGCAGTATTTT
>TRBJ1-4|TRBV6-5|.|15|.
CASSYRPSANEKLFF
TGTGCCAGCAGTTACCGGCCAAGCGCCAATGAAAAACTGTTTTTT
>TRBJ2-4|TRBV5-6|.|15|.
CASSRPGLAKNIQYF
TGTGCCAGCAGCCGCCCAGGGCTAGCCAAAAACATTCAGTACTTC
>TRBJ1-2|TRBV29-1|few|12|.
CSVEGVDYGYTF
TGCAGCGTTGAAGGGGTGGACTATGGCTACACCTTC
>TRBJ1-3|TRBV12-3/TRBV12-4|.|14|.
CASTTGQGGNTIYF
TGTGCCAGCACCACGGGTCAGGGGGGAAACACCATATATTTT
>TRBJ2-3|TRBV18|.|16|TRBD1
CASSPRTGGTTDTQYF
TGTGCCAGCTCACCCAGGACAGGGGGGACCACAGATACGCAGTATTTT
>TRBJ2-7|TRBV6-2/TRBV6-3|few|14|.
CASSYPVLTYEQYF
TGTGCCAGCAGTTACCCAGTATTAACCTACGAGCAGTACTTC
>TRBJ1-4|TRBV13|.|15|TRBD1
CASSPPPGQEPKLFF
TGTGCCAGCAGCCCCCCCCCGGGACAGGAGCCAAAACTGTTTTTT
>TRBJ2-5|TRBV27|few|16|.
CASSSIRTSGVETQYF
TGTGCCAGCAGTTCGATAAGAACCTCCGGGGTGGAGACCCAGTACTTC
>TRBJ2-7|TRBV3-1|.|15|TRBD1
CASSQVGQASYEQYF
TGTGCCAGCAGCCAGGTAGGACAGGCCAGCTACGAGCAGTACTTC
>TRBJ1-2|TRBV19|.|13|TRBD1
CASSPGQINGYTF
TGTGCCAGTAGCCCGGGACAGATTAATGGCTACACCTTC
>TRBJ2-7|TRBV5-1|.|16|TRBD2
CASSLSGSGASYEQYF
TGCGCCAGCAGCTTGTCGGGTAGCGGGGCCTCCTACGAGCAGTACTTC
>TRBJ2-3|TRBV4-1|once|15|.
CASSPQEASTDTQYF
TGCGCCAGCAGCCCCCAGGAGGCTAGCACAGATACGCAGTATTTT
>TRBJ2-1|TRBV6-5|few|15|TRBD2
CASGTSGARENEQFF
TGTGCCAGCGGGACTAGCGGGGCCCGGGAGAATGAGCAGTTCTTC
>TRBJ2-7|TRBV7-2|.|15|.
CASSLAGNRDNEQYF
TGTGCCAGCAGCTTAGCGGGGAATAGGGACAATGAGCAGTACTTC
>TRBJ2-5|TRBV5-1|.|15|TRBD2
CASRSTSGGPETQYF
TGCGCCAGCAGGTCGACTAGCGGGGGACCAGAGACCCAGTACTTC
>TRBJ2-3|TRBV15|.|14|.
CATKASVPLDTQYF
TGTGCCACCAAGGCTAGCGTACCTTTAGATACGCAGTATTTT
>TRBJ1-4|TRBV12-3/TRBV12-4|.|14|.
CASSLAGRGEKLFF
TGTGCCAGCAGTTTAGCTGGGCGTGGTGAAAAACTGTTTTTT
>TRBJ2-1|TRBV6-6|.|15|TRBD1
CASSPLGQGRDEQFF
TGTGCCAGCAGCCCACTGGGACAGGGAAGGGATGAGCAGTTCTTC
>TRBJ1-6|TRBV28|.|14|.
CASTLGHSNSPLHF
TGTGCCAGCACCCTCGGGCACTCTAATTCACCCCTCCACTTT
>TRBJ1-2|TRBV4-3|.|15|.
CASSQELMGNYGYTF
TGCGCCAGCAGCCAAGAATTAATGGGAAACTATGGCTACACCTTC
>TRBJ2-7|TRBV20-1|few|14|TRBD2
CSALGASGAYEQYF
TGCAGTGCCCTAGGCGCTAGCGGGGCCTACGAGCAGTACTTC
>TRBJ1-6|TRBV27|.|15|.
CASTRDGGGNSPLHF
TGTGCCAGCACCCGAGACGGAGGAGGTAATTCACCCCTCCACTTT
>TRBJ2-4|TRBV5-1|.|14|.
CASSLGNRQNIQYF
TGCGCCAGCAGCTTAGGGAACCGTCAAAACATTCAGTACTTC
>TRBJ2-7|TRBV30|.|13|.
CAWSGSQAAEQYF
TGTGCCTGGAGTGGATCCCAGGCCGCCGAGCAGTACTTC
>TRBJ1-5|TRBV4-2|.|17|.
CASSQDPQGLGNQPQHF
TGTGCCAGCAGCCAAGATCCCCAGGGGCTGGGCAATCAGCCCCAGCATTTT
>TRBJ1-2|TRBV4-1|.|15|TRBD1
CASSQETGGARGYTF
TGCGCCAGCAGCCAAGAGACAGGGGGCGCGAGGGGCTACACCTTC
>TRBJ2-1|TRBV29-1|.|11|.
CSLGDYNEQFF
TGCAGCCTGGGAGACTACAATGAGCAGTTCTTC